The table lists the clone carrying this T cell receptor beta chain with a count of one. V dropped 5 bases and J dropped 3 bases, with 14 bases sitting between them. Germline assignment: CDR1 SGHAT and CDR2 FQNNGV. The CDR3 is 14 amino acids. The source of the sample is a study of blood T cell repertoires in COVID-19. Assay used: immunoSEQ multiplex PCR; TCRdb lists only in-frame clones, some missing. The repertoire consists of approximately 360,000 clones, with approximately 87% occurring once and the leading ten covering around 2%. Specimen: PBMCs or T cells enriched from blood (not recorded which). The clonotype comes from a man aged 35-49 years in a cohort exposed to, infected with or recovered from COVID-19 (not recorded which). The chain joins TRBV11-2 to TRBJ2-7, with D perhaps matching TRBD1 (5 bases). The CDR3 coding sequence is TGTGCCAGCAGCCACAGGACAAGTTACTACGAGCAGTACTTC. Translated, it gives CASSHRTSYYEQYF.